These T cell receptor beta chains were read from a single sample in a study of blood T cell repertoires in COVID-19. This table comes from immunoSEQ multiplex PCR, and its TCRdb copy is limited to in-frame clones, with some not included. Of roughly 100,000 clones listed, 80% to 85% are singletons. Sequencing input: peripheral blood. Every receptor here comes from a man aged 55 to 70 with acute or convalescent COVID-19. Each CDR3 is given with its conserved first and last residue. D genes are given only for firm matches. Size is stated for part of the rows, as once, few or many counts, or as a class when the clone is expanded.

j_gene	d_gene	v_gene	abundance	CDR3aa	CDR3nt
TRBJ1-5	TRBD1	TRBV6-1	-	CASSESARGRGVEPQHF	TGTGCCAGCAGTGAGTCAGCCAGGGGGCGCGGTGTGGAGCCCCAGCATTTT
TRBJ1-2	-	TRBV5-4	-	CASSLLTGIYGYTF	TGTGCCAGCAGCTTGTTAACAGGCATCTATGGCTACACCTTC
TRBJ2-5	-	TRBV7-9	-	CASSPSEGSLETQYF	TGTGCCAGCAGCCCAAGTGAGGGAAGTTTAGAGACCCAGTACTTC
TRBJ1-1	TRBD1	TRBV19	-	CASSYNDRGTAEAFF	TGTGCCAGTAGTTACAACGACAGGGGGACTGCTGAAGCTTTCTTT
TRBJ1-1	TRBD1	TRBV10-1	-	CASSDQGQGRKAFF	TGCGCCAGCAGTGACCAGGGACAGGGTCGGAAAGCTTTCTTT
TRBJ2-1	-	TRBV5-8	-	CASSLGGVHNEQFF	TGTGCCAGCAGCTTGGGGGGGGTACACAATGAGCAGTTCTTC
TRBJ2-2	TRBD1	TRBV11-3	-	CASSPPDRLAGELFF	TGTGCCAGCAGCCCCCCGGACAGGTTGGCCGGGGAGCTGTTTTTT
TRBJ2-7	-	TRBV21-1	-	CASLGQGVDEQYF	TGTGCCAGCCTCGGACAGGGAGTCGACGAGCAGTACTTC
TRBJ1-6	-	TRBV7-7	-	CASSLNRASPLHF	TGTGCTAGCAGCCTCAACAGGGCTTCACCCCTCCACTTT
TRBJ2-2	-	TRBV7-9	-	CASSFRGGNTGELFF	TGTGCCAGCAGCTTTAGAGGGGGTAACACCGGGGAGCTGTTTTTT
TRBJ2-3	-	TRBV14	-	CASSPHSTDTQYF	TGTGCCAGCAGCCCACATAGCACAGATACGCAGTATTTT
TRBJ1-1	-	TRBV19	-	CASSIWGTVNTEAFF	TGTGCCAGTAGTATATGGGGCACAGTGAACACTGAAGCTTTCTTT
TRBJ1-4	-	TRBV2	-	CASRVGETNEKLFF	TGTGCCAGCAGGGTCGGGGAAACTAATGAAAAACTGTTTTTT
TRBJ2-1	TRBD2	TRBV24-1	once	CATSDLRSGGNEQFF	TGTGCCACCAGTGATTTGAGGTCCGGGGGGAATGAGCAGTTCTTC
TRBJ2-2	-	TRBV24-1	many	CATSDLRGGTGELFF	TGTGCCACCAGTGATTTGAGGGGCGGCACCGGGGAGCTGTTTTTT
TRBJ2-3	TRBD2	TRBV6-4	-	CASSSSGRPDTQYF	TGTGCCAGCAGTTCTAGCGGGAGGCCAGATACGCAGTATTTT
TRBJ2-3	TRBD1	TRBV3-1/TRBV3-2	-	CASSQRQGTDTQYF	TGTGCCAGCAGCCAACGACAGGGGACAGATACGCAGTATTTT
TRBJ1-2	TRBD1	TRBV9	-	CASSATGGYGYTF	TGTGCCAGCAGCGCGACAGGGGGGTATGGCTACACCTTC
TRBJ2-5	TRBD1	TRBV19	-	CASSTSRTGSETQYF	TGTGCCAGTAGTACCAGCCGGACAGGGTCGGAGACCCAGTACTTC
TRBJ2-7	TRBD1	TRBV5-8	-	CASSLKTGDYEQYF	TGTGCCAGCAGCTTAAAGACAGGGGACTACGAGCAGTACTTC
TRBJ1-1	TRBD1	TRBV11-1	once	CASSKGTGSGDTEAFF	TGTGCCAGCAGCAAAGGGACAGGTTCGGGGGACACTGAAGCTTTCTTT
TRBJ2-1	TRBD2	TRBV10-2	-	CASLLAGVSNEQFF	TGCGCCAGCCTACTAGCGGGAGTTTCCAATGAGCAGTTCTTC
TRBJ1-3	-	TRBV5-1	-	CASSLDGGPGNTIYF	TGCGCCAGCAGCTTGGATGGGGGCCCTGGAAACACCATATATTTT
TRBJ1-2	-	TRBV11-2	-	CASSSPVYYGYTF	TGTGCCAGCAGCTCGCCAGTCTACTATGGCTACACCTTC
TRBJ2-1	TRBD2	TRBV11-1	few	CASSLGLAVDEQFF	TGTGCCAGCAGCTTAGGACTAGCGGTCGATGAGCAGTTCTTC
TRBJ2-1	TRBD2	TRBV30	-	CAWSTAGGMEFF	TGTGCCTGGAGCACAGCGGGAGGTATGGAGTTCTTC
TRBJ1-2	-	TRBV30	-	CAWSVGGLLGYTF	TGTGCCTGGAGTGTCGGTGGTTTGTTAGGCTACACCTTC
TRBJ2-5	-	TRBV19	-	CASNDQPARGETQYF	TGTGCCAGTAACGATCAGCCAGCAAGGGGAGAGACCCAGTACTTC
TRBJ2-2	-	TRBV3-1/TRBV3-2	many	CASSQDMRISVAGELFF	TGTGCCAGCAGCCAAGACATGAGAATTTCGGTTGCCGGGGAGCTGTTTTTT
TRBJ2-2	-	TRBV12-3/TRBV12-4	-	CASSGQTGELFF	TGTGCCAGCAGTGGACAGACCGGGGAGCTGTTTTTT
TRBJ2-2	TRBD2	TRBV6-2/TRBV6-3	-	CASSSLRTSGNTGELFF	TGTGCCAGCAGTTCTCTACGGACTAGCGGAAACACCGGGGAGCTGTTTTTT
TRBJ2-3	-	TRBV27	-	CASSRWLSYAQAQYF	TGTGCCAGCAGTCGATGGCTGTCCTACGCCCAGGCCCAGTATTTT
TRBJ2-1	TRBD2	TRBV3-1/TRBV3-2	-	CASSQDPGGGEQFF	TGTGCCAGCAGCCAAGACCCTGGCGGGGGGGAGCAGTTCTTC
TRBJ1-5	-	TRBV5-1	-	CASSLGQGGGQPQHF	TGCGCCAGCAGCTTGGGGCAGGGAGGCGGTCAGCCCCAGCATTTT
TRBJ2-2	-	TRBV6-5	many	CASSAGVTGELFF	TGTGCCAGCAGCGCAGGGGTCACCGGGGAGCTGTTTTTT
TRBJ1-1	-	TRBV4-1	-	CASSQGSSGSTEAFF	TGCGCCAGCAGCCAAGGGTCGAGCGGCAGCACTGAAGCTTTCTTT
TRBJ2-5	-	TRBV30	-	CAGTTGTQETQYF	TGTGCCGGAACCACCGGGACTCAAGAGACCCAGTACTTC
TRBJ2-7	TRBD2	TRBV7-2	-	CASSLMLAGPYEQYF	TGTGCCAGCAGCTTAATGCTAGCGGGACCCTACGAGCAGTACTTC